Following are 29 T cell receptor beta chains from one sample sequenced in a study of T-cell memory formation after mild COVID-19. MiXCR was run by TCRdb on the 5' RACE reads, yielding one entry per CDR3 protein. Of around 420,000 distinct CDR3 sequences listed, 24% are singletons. Input material: PBMCs or a T cell subset sorted from them (not recorded which). The receptors were gathered from an adult woman who had mild COVID-19 (a few samples of this study predate the infection). Cell type and time point are not known.

The rearrangement uses TRBV6-2 or TRBV6-3 and TRBJ2-5, with TRBD2 identical over 9 bases. Unmatched junction bases numbered 4, after V lost 0 bases and J lost 5 bases. Germline CDR1 MNHEY, CDR2 SVGEGT. The CDR3 has 15 residues. The CDR3 protein is CASSYSASGTETQYF. The CDR3 region has the DNA TGTGCCAGCAGTTACTCGGCTAGCGGGACTGAGACCCAGTACTTC.

This clonotype was detected only a few times. The chain combines TRBV30 with TRBJ2-1; D possibly corresponds to TRBD2 (7 bases). The germline V gene has CDR1 GTSNPN and CDR2 SVGIG (reference sequence). This CDR3 is 13 amino acids long. Trimming took 4 bases from V and 10 from J, leaving 17 bases between them. The CDR3 sequence: CAWNLQGGREQFF. The CDR3 DNA is TGTGCCTGGAATTTACAGGGAGGGCGCGAGCAGTTCTTC.

The chain links TRBV5-1 to TRBJ1-1; unclear D gene. Germline lookup yields CDR1 SGHRS and CDR2 YFSETQ. The CDR3 contains 14 residues. The germline V and J ends were trimmed by 5 bases and 1 base, with 12 bases remaining between them. CDR3 region: CASRLIGSNTEAFF. CDR3 DNA: TGCGCCAGCAGGTTGATAGGGTCGAACACTGAAGCTTTCTTT.

This clonotype turned up a few times. The CDR3 DNA is TGTGCCACCAGTGCAACACCGGGACAGGGGGCCTACGAGCAGTACTTC. This translates into CATSATPGQGAYEQYF. The V gene is TRBV24-1, the J gene TRBJ2-7; 11 nucleotides agree with TRBD1. Germline trimming cut 5 bases from V and 2 bases from J; bases unmatched to any gene: 7. This CDR3 comprises 16 residues. The germline V gene has CDR1 KGHDR and CDR2 SFDVKD.

The CDR3 DNA reads TGTGCCAGCAGTTCAAGATTGGCGTATGGCTACACCTTC. Protein sequence: CASSSRLAYGYTF. This rearrangement joins TRBV6-2 or TRBV6-3 to TRBJ1-2; D is ambiguous. Germline lookup yields CDR1 MNHEY and CDR2 SVGEGT. This CDR3 contains 13 residues. V was shortened by 4 bases and J by 5 bases, with 11 bases between the two germline ends.

This clonotype was counted a single time. The rearrangement joins TRBV20-1 to TRBJ1-3, with a weak D call TRBD1 (6 bases). This CDR3 spans 18 amino acids. The germline V gene encodes CDR1 DFQATT and CDR2 SNEGSKA (reference sequence). Trimming removed 1 base at V and 3 bases at J, with 22 bases between. The CDR3 reads CSARAKGGQGIGGNTIYF. DNA of the CDR3: TGCAGTGCTAGAGCCAAAGGGGGGCAGGGGATCGGTGGAAACACCATATATTTT.

This clonotype was seen a few times. The chain is built from TRBV29-1 and TRBJ1-4; no firm D call. V lost 7 bases and J lost 2, with 8 bases in between. Per germline, CDR1 SQVTM and CDR2 ANQGSEA. This CDR3 is built from 12 residues. CDR3: CSAYQTNEKLFF. CDR3 nucleotides: TGCAGCGCGTACCAGACTAATGAAAAACTGTTTTTT.

The rearrangement links TRBV20-1 to TRBJ2-7; D unclear. The germline gives CDR1 DFQATT, CDR2 SNEGSKA (reference sequence). V lost 3 bases and J lost 6, with 9 bases in between. The length of the CDR3 is 11 residues. The CDR3 protein is CSASWGFEQYF. DNA of the CDR3: TGCAGTGCTAGTTGGGGATTCGAGCAGTACTTC.

The chain uses TRBV7-2 and TRBJ2-1; TRBD2 aligns across 8 bases. This CDR3 has 15 residues. V trimming: 0 bases; J trimming: 8 bases; junction bases outside the gene matches: 6. Germline assignment: CDR1 SGHTA and CDR2 FQGNSA. The CDR3 nucleotides are TGTGCCAGCAGCTTAGCTCTAGCGGGCGTGGATGAGCAGTTCTTC. Translated: CASSLALAGVDEQFF. The full variable domain, in which reference TRBV7-2 and TRBJ2-1 provide the parts outside the CDR3, is GAGVSQSPSNKVTEKGKDVELRCDPISGHTALYWYRQSLGQGLEFLIYFQGNSAPDKSGLPSDRFSAERTGGSVSTLTIQRTQQEDSAVYLCASSLALAGVDEQFFGPGTRLTVL.

This clonotype was counted between two and nine times. The chain carries TRBV24-1 and TRBJ2-3; D assignment may be TRBD1 or TRBD2 (5 bases each). With 3 bases removed from V and 4 bases from J, the gap between germline ends came to 16 bases. Looked up from germline, CDR1 is KGHDR and CDR2 is SFDVKD. The CDR3 length is 16 residues. The CDR3 here is CATSDPGPLSADTQYF. The CDR3 DNA is TGTGCCACCAGTGATCCGGGACCCCTGAGCGCAGATACGCAGTATTTT.

The gene calls are TRBV7-9 and TRBJ1-1, with 7 bases matching TRBD1. CDR1 is SEHNR and CDR2 is FQNEAQ in the germline V gene (reference sequence). The CDR3 is 13 residues long. V was clipped by 6 bases and J by 6 bases; unmatched bases: 7. The CDR3 region has the DNA TGTGCCAGCAGTTCCGGGACAGCTTCTGAAGCTTTCTTT. Translation: CASSSGTASEAFF.

This clonotype occurred a few times. This sequence joins TRBV4-3 and TRBJ2-2; a weak D match, TRBD2 (6 bases). The V gene's germline CDR1 is LGHNA and CDR2 YSLEER. The CDR3 has 17 residues. Between the trimmed V and J ends, which lost 0 bases and 3 bases, there was a span of 14 bases. Here the CDR3 DNA reads TGCGCCAGCAGCCAAGATTTGGCTAGCGTCTACACCGGGGAGCTGTTTTTT. This sequence encodes CASSQDLASVYTGELFF.

This clonotype has a handful of counts. This chain joins TRBV7-9 and TRBJ2-1, with 8 bases fitting TRBD2. CDR3 size: 16 residues. Germline CDR1 and CDR2: SEHNR and FQNEAQ (reference sequence). J gave up 5 bases and V 3 bases, and 9 bases lay outside the gene matches. In nucleotides, the CDR3 is TGTGCCAGCAGCTTGCCGGCGGGGGGCCAGAACAATGAGCAGTTCTTC. It encodes CASSLPAGGQNNEQFF. Combining the CDR3 with reference TRBV7-9 and TRBJ2-1 gives the whole variable domain DTGVSQNPRHKITKRGQNVTFRCDPISEHNRLYWYRQTLGQGPEFLTYFQNEAQLEKSRLLSDRFSAERPKGSFSTLEIQRTEQGDSAMYLCASSLPAGGQNNEQFFGPGTRLTVL.

In its sample, this clonotype was seen a few times. CDR3 nucleotide sequence: TGTGCCAGCAGCCCTACAGGGATGGGGGAGACCCAGTACTTC. Translated, it gives CASSPTGMGETQYF. V usage is TRBV5-4 and J usage is TRBJ2-5; tentative D call: TRBD1 (6 bases). This CDR3 is built from 14 residues. Per germline, CDR1 SGHNT and CDR2 YYREEE (reference sequence). Trimming shortened V by 4 bases and J by 5 bases, and 15 bases separated the two germline ends.

The CDR3 sequence: CASSLSRLNEQFF. CDR3 DNA: TGTGCCAGCAGTTTAAGTCGCCTGAATGAGCAGTTCTTC. This chain links TRBV12-3 or TRBV12-4 with TRBJ2-1, with D unclear. This CDR3 is 13 amino acids long. V lost 2 bases, J lost 7 bases, and 9 bases lay in between.

This clonotype appeared a few times. This chain uses TRBV20-1 with TRBJ1-2; 10 bases agree with TRBD1. CDR3 size: 14 residues. Germline CDR1 DFQATT, CDR2 SNEGSKA (reference sequence). The J segment lost 3 bases and the V segment lost 5 bases, leaving 6 bases of the junction unmatched. The CDR3: CSARTGQGDYGYTF. CDR3 DNA sequence: TGCAGTGCTCGAACCGGACAGGGGGACTATGGCTACACCTTC.

Only a few counts were recorded for this clonotype. The chain employs TRBV6-5 and TRBJ1-2; D not certain. V was cut by 7 bases and J by 8 bases, with 11 bases left in between. The CDR3 has 11 residues. Germline CDR1 is MNHEY and CDR2 is SVGAGI. The CDR3, as DNA: TGTGCCAGCACTTCGGGGAGGGGCTACACCTTC. Protein sequence: CASTSGRGYTF.

In nucleotides, the CDR3 is TGTGCCAGCAGCTCCCTGACTAGAGACGGGGAGCTGTTTTTT. Protein product: CASSSLTRDGELFF. The V call is TRBV7-2, the J call TRBJ2-2; a possible D gene is TRBD2 (6 bases). This CDR3 contains 14 residues. Trimming removed 4 bases at V and 7 bases at J, with 13 bases between. Germline V gene sequence: CDR1 SGHTA, CDR2 FQGNSA.

A few counts support this clonotype. The gene calls are TRBV24-1 and TRBJ2-3; no clear D gene. The CDR3 length is 14 residues. V lost 3 bases, J lost 0 bases, and 6 bases lay in between. Germline CDR1 reads KGHDR; CDR2 reads SFDVKD. In nucleotides, the CDR3 is TGTGCCACCAGTGATACACGCAGCACAGATACGCAGTATTTT. This codes for CATSDTRSTDTQYF.

The chain is built from TRBV13 and TRBJ2-7; D remains unclear. The CDR3 sequence is 15 residues long. Trimming left V 2 bases short and J 3 bases short, with 14 bases between. The germline CDR1 and CDR2 sequences are PRHDT and FYEKMQ (reference sequence). The CDR3 bases are TGTGCCAGCAGCTTATCGGCTGTGGTCCGCTACGAGCAGTACTTC. Protein product: CASSLSAVVRYEQYF.

This chain connects TRBV5-1 to TRBJ1-1; 11 positions match TRBD1. CDR1 is SGHRS, CDR2 YFSETQ, per germline. The CDR3 has 16 residues. V lost 4 bases, J lost 0 bases, and 5 bases stayed unmatched. This CDR3 reads CASSPDRGLVNTEAFF. The CDR3 coding sequence is TGCGCCAGCAGCCCGGACAGGGGGCTTGTGAACACTGAAGCTTTCTTT.

In this sample, this clonotype turned up a few times. V is TRBV3-1 and J is TRBJ1-1; D call uncertain. The germline V gene encodes CDR1 LGHDT and CDR2 YNNKEL (reference sequence). The ends were cut back, 2 bases at V and 7 bases at J, with 8 bases in the middle. This CDR3 comprises 12 residues. As DNA, the CDR3 is TGTGCCAGCAGCCAATTCCGTGGTGAAGCTTTCTTT. This codes for CASSQFRGEAFF.

The V call is TRBV15, the J call TRBJ1-5, with D unclear. The CDR3 has 15 amino acids. CDR1 is LNHNV, CDR2 YYDKDF, per germline (reference sequence). V was trimmed by 0 bases and J by 6 bases, leaving 12 bases between them. The DNA of the CDR3 is TGTGCCACCAGCAGAGATCTGGCAGGCATTCAGCCCCAGCATTTT. This sequence encodes CATSRDLAGIQPQHF.

In its sample, this clonotype was seen a few times. The V call is TRBV25-1, the J call TRBJ2-3, with no clear D. Trimming removed 3 bases from V and 2 bases from J, with 6 bases in between. This CDR3 contains 13 residues. The germline CDR1 and CDR2 sequences are MGHDK and SYGVNS. The CDR3 sequence: CASSEAATDTQYF. DNA of the CDR3: TGTGCCAGCAGTGAGGCGGCCACAGATACGCAGTATTTT.

This clonotype was counted between two and nine times. The chain combines TRBV7-6 with TRBJ2-3; 8 nucleotides agree with TRBD2. Germline V gene lookup returns CDR1 SGHVS and CDR2 FNYEAQ. V lost 4 bases, J lost 2 bases, and 5 bases stayed unmatched. This CDR3 spans 15 amino acids. CDR3 amino acids: CASSWAGGSTDTQYF. For the CDR3, the DNA is TGTGCCAGCAGCTGGGCGGGAGGTTCCACAGATACGCAGTATTTT.

The chain combines TRBV15 with TRBJ1-2, with 7 bases fitting TRBD1. The CDR3 runs to 15 residues. The ends lost 1 base at V and 7 bases at J; junction bases unmatched: 9. Looked up from germline, CDR1 is LNHNV and CDR2 is YYDKDF (reference sequence). CDR3 bases: TGTGCCACCAGCAGAGGCTCATTGGCAGGGGGTGGCTACACCTTC. The encoded protein is CATSRGSLAGGGYTF.

This clonotype was counted between two and nine times. The J gene is TRBJ2-2, the V gene TRBV7-9, with D maybe TRBD1 (6 bases). The CDR3 sequence is 15 residues long. V was cut by 3 bases and J by 5 bases, with 13 bases left in between. Germline CDR1 and CDR2: SEHNR and FQNEAQ (reference sequence). The CDR3 region has the DNA TGTGCCAGCAGCTTTCCACAGGGACGGACCGGGGAGCTGTTTTTT. Encoded protein: CASSFPQGRTGELFF.

The sample holds a few counts of this clonotype. The chain recombines TRBV9 with TRBJ2-1; D is perhaps TRBD1 (8 bases). CDR3 length: 16 residues. Germline V gene data show CDR1 as SGDLS and CDR2 as YYNGEE. Trimming removed 4 bases at V and 4 bases at J, with 18 bases between. The CDR3 nucleotides read TGTGCCAGCAGCATCGCGGGGGACAGGAGTTACAATGAGCAGTTCTTC. It translates to CASSIAGDRSYNEQFF.

This chain joins TRBV6-5 and TRBJ1-5; D call uncertain. Trimming left V 0 bases short and J 4 bases short, with 10 bases between. This CDR3 has 15 amino acids. Germline CDR1 and CDR2: MNHEY and SVGAGI. CDR3: CASSYSGRHNQPQHF. In DNA form, the CDR3 reads TGTGCCAGCAGTTACTCGGGCAGGCATAATCAGCCCCAGCATTTT.